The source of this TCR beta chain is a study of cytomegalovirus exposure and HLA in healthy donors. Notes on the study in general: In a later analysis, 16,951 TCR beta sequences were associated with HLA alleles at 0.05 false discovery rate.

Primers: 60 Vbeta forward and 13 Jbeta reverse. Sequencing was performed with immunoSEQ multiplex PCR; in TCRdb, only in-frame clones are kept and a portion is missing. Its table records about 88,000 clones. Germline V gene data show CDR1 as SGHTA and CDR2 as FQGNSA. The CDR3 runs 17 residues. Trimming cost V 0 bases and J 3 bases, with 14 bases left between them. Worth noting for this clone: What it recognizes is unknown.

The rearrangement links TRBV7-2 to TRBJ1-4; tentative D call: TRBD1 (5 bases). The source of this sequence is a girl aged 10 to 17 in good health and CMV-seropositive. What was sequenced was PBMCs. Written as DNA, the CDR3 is TGTGCCAGCAGCTTAGCGCCGCCAGGGCGATCTAATGAAAAACTGTTTTTT. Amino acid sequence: CASSLAPPGRSNEKLFF.